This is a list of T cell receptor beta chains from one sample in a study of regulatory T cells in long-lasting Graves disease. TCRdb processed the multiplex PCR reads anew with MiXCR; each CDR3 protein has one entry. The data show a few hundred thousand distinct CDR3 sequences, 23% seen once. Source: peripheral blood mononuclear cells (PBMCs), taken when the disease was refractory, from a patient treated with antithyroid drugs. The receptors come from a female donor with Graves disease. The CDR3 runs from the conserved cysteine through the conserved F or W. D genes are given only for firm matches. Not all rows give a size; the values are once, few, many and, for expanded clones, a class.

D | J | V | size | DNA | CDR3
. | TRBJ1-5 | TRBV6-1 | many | TGTGCCAGCATAAACGAAAGGAGCAATCAGCCCCAGCATTTT | CASINERSNQPQHF
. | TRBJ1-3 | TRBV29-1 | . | TGCAGCGTTTTCGGAGGAAACACCATATATTTT | CSVFGGNTIYF
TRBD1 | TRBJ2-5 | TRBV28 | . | TGTGCCAGCAGTCTTATTAACGGGCAGGGGGCCTACGAGACCCAGTACTTC | CASSLINGQGAYETQYF
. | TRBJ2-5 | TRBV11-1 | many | TGTGCCAGCAGCCCAAATGTTGCACAAGAGACCCAGTACTTC | CASSPNVAQETQYF
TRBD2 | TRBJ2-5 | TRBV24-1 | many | TGTGCCACCAGTGAGAGGATGGGGGGGGAGACCCAGTACTTC | CATSERMGGETQYF
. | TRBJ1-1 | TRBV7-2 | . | TGTGCCAGCAGCTTAGGAAGGGGTCCATGGGGGGCAGAGATGAACACTGAAGCTTTCTTT | CASSLGRGPWGAEMNTEAFF
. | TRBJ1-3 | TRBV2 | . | TGTGCCAGCAGCCCCGGGGTCCTGAACACCATATATTTT | CASSPGVLNTIYF
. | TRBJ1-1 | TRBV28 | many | TGTGCCAGCAGTCCTGGGACGGGCCGGGGGACTGAAGCTTTCTTT | CASSPGTGRGTEAFF
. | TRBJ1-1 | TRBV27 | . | TGTGCCAGCAGTCGCCGCAGGATCGAGGGCACTGAAGCTTTCTTT | CASSRRRIEGTEAFF
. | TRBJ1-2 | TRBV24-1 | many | TGTGCCACCAGCAGGGAGGACGGGTATGGCTACACCTTC | CATSREDGYGYTF
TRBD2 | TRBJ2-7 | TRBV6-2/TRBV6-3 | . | TGTGCCAGCAGCCCATTGGCGGGAGCCTACGAGCAGTACTTC | CASSPLAGAYEQYF
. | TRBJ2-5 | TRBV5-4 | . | TGTGCCAGCAGCTTGCCTGGCCCGGTGGAGACCCAGTACTTC | CASSLPGPVETQYF
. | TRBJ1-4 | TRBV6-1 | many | TGTGCCAGCAGAGAGACAGTCGTTATCGAAAAACTGTTTTTT | CASRETVVIEKLFF
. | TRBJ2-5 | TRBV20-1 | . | TGCAGTGCTAGGATTGGGGTCGGAGAGACCCAGTACTTC | CSARIGVGETQYF
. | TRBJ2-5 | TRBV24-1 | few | TGTGCCACCAGTGATCCAGGGTATTCAGAGACCCAGTACTTC | CATSDPGYSETQYF
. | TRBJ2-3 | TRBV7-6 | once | TGTGCCAGCAGCCCCCGGCAGCCTACATACACAGATACGCAGTATTTT | CASSPRQPTYTDTQYF
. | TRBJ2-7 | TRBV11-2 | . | TGTGCCAGCAGTATTTCCAGGGGCCGTTCTACCTACGAGCAGTACTTC | CASSISRGRSTYEQYF
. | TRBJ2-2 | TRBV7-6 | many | TGTGCCAGCAGCAAAAATACGAACACCGGGGAGCTGTTTTTT | CASSKNTNTGELFF
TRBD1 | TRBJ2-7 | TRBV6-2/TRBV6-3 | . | TGTGCCAGCAGTTACGGGACAGGGGTGTTCGAGCAGTACTTC | CASSYGTGVFEQYF
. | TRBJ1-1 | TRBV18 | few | TGTGCCAGCTCACCAACCGAGTCGGGGACTGAAGCTTTCTTT | CASSPTESGTEAFF
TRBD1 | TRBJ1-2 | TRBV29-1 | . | TGCAGCGTTGATGACAGGGGGATCTATGGCTACACCTTC | CSVDDRGIYGYTF
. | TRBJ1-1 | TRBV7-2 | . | TGTGCCAGCAGCCCGGGACATTCTTCCACTGAAGCTTTCTTT | CASSPGHSSTEAFF
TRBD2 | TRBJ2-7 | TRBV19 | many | TGTGCCAGTAGTATAAGGGTCACAAAGCGGGACTCCTACGAGCAGTACTTC | CASSIRVTKRDSYEQYF
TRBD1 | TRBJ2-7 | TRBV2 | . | TGTGCCAGCAGTGAAGAGGGACAGGTAGTCTACGAGCAGTACTTC | CASSEEGQVVYEQYF
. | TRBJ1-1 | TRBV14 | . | TGTGCCAGCAGCCAAGACTTCGGAAGGGAAGCTTTCTTT | CASSQDFGREAFF
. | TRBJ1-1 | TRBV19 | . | TGTGCCAGTAGTATGGGAAGATTAGAAGCTTTCTTT | CASSMGRLEAFF
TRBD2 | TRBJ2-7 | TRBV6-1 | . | TGTGCCAGCAGCCCTAGCGGGAGAAAATACGAGCAGTACTTC | CASSPSGRKYEQYF
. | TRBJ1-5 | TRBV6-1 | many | TGTGCCACGGACAGAAATCAGCCCCAGCATTTT | CATDRNQPQHF
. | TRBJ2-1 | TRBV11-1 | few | TGTGCCAGCAGCTCCCCGCGGAGCTACAATGAGCAGTTCTTC | CASSSPRSYNEQFF
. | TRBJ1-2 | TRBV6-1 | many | TGTGCCAGCAGAAAGATGAACTATGGCTACACCTTC | CASRKMNYGYTF
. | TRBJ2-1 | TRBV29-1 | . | TGCAGCTTCAAACCGGGCAACAATGAGCAGTTCTTC | CSFKPGNNEQFF
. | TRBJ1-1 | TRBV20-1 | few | TGCAGTGCTAGAGTTGGGGGAAACACTGAAGCTTTCTTT | CSARVGGNTEAFF
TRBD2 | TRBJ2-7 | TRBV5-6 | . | TGTGCCAGCAGCTTGGCCGGGCGGGAGGGGTACGAGCAGTACTTC | CASSLAGREGYEQYF
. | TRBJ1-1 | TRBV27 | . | TGTGCCAGCAGTTTTTTCTTTCGAGGAACTTACACTGAAGCTTTCTTT | CASSFFFRGTYTEAFF
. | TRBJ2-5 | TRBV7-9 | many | TGTGCCAGCAGCTTAGCCACAGCATGGGAGACCCAGTACTTC | CASSLATAWETQYF
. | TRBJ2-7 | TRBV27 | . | TGTGCCAGCAGTTTAAAGAACGGCTACGAGCAGTACTTC | CASSLKNGYEQYF
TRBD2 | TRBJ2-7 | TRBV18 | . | TGTGCCAGCTCGGCCGCAGTCACCCTAGCGGGAGGGTACGAGCAGTACTTC | CASSAAVTLAGGYEQYF
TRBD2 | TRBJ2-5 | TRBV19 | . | TGTGTCAGTAGGGGGACTAGCGGGAGCTACGAGACCCAGTACTTC | CVSRGTSGSYETQYF
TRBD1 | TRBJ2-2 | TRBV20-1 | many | TGCAGTGCTAGAGACCCCGGGACAGGAGACACCGGGGAGCTGTTTTTT | CSARDPGTGDTGELFF
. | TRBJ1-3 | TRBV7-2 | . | TGTGCCAGCAGGGACAGTATTCCTGGAAACACCATATATTTT | CASRDSIPGNTIYF
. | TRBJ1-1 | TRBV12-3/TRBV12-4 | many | TGTGCCAGCAGTTGGGGGATATTGAACACTGAAGCTTTCTTT | CASSWGILNTEAFF
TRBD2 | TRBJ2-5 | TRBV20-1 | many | TGCAGTGCTAGAGGTCTTAGCGGGAGGGCCGGGAAAGAGACCCAGTACTTC | CSARGLSGRAGKETQYF
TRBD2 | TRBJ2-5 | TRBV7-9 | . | TGTGCCAGCAGCGCAACTAGCGCGCTACAAGAGACCCAGTACTTC | CASSATSALQETQYF
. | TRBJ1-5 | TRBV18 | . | TGTGCCAGCTCAAGCAACGATTTCCAGCCCCAGCATTTT | CASSSNDFQPQHF
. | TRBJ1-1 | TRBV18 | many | TGTGCCAGCTCACCTCCCTCGGGGGCATGGACTGAAGCTTTCTTT | CASSPPSGAWTEAFF
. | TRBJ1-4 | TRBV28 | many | TGTGCCAGCAGGGGGGATGAAAAACTGTTTTTT | CASRGDEKLFF
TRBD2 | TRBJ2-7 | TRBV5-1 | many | TGCGCCAGCAGCGCCGAGACTAGCGGGAGGGCCGAGGAGCAGTACTTC | CASSAETSGRAEEQYF
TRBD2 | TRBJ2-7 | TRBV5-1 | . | TGCGCCAGCAGCGAAGGGACTAGCCGAAGCTACGAGCAGTACTTC | CASSEGTSRSYEQYF
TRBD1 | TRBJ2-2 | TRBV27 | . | TGTGCCAGCAGGGAGGGGACAGGAACTAACACCGGGGAGCTGTTTTTT | CASREGTGTNTGELFF
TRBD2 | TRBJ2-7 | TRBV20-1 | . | TGCAGTGCTAAAAGACTAGCGGGACAAACAACCTACGAGCAGTACTTC | CSAKRLAGQTTYEQYF
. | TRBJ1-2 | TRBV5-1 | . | TGCGCCAGCAGCCGAGGGCCCGGCGAGAGTGATAACTATGGCTACACCTTC | CASSRGPGESDNYGYTF
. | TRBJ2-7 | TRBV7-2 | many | TGTGCCAGCAGCTCCCGTAGGTCCTACGAGCAGTACTTC | CASSSRRSYEQYF
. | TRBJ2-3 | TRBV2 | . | TGTGCCAGCAGTGGAGAGTCCGGAGCTAGCACAGATACGCAGTATTTT | CASSGESGASTDTQYF
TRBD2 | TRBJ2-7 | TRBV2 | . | TGTGCCAGCGGCGGGACTACGTTCGAGCAGTACTTC | CASGGTTFEQYF
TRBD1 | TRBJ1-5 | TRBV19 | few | TGTGCCAGTAGTATACTGGGACAGGGGATTCAGCCCCAGCATTTT | CASSILGQGIQPQHF
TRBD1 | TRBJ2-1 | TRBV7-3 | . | TGTGCCAGCAGCCGACAGGGGGCGGGCTACAATGAGCAGTTCTTC | CASSRQGAGYNEQFF
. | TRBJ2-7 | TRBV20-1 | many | TGCAGTGCTAGAGGTCACGGGAGAGCGCCCTACGAGCAGTACTTC | CSARGHGRAPYEQYF
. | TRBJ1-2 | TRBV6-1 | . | TGTGCCAGCGATCAACTCGGGGGTTTTGGCTACACCTTC | CASDQLGGFGYTF
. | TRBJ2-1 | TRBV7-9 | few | TGTGCCAGCAGCTTAGTACTACAGTACAATGAGCAGTTCTTC | CASSLVLQYNEQFF
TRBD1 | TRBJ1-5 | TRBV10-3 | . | TGTGCCATCAGTGAAAACCCCTCCGGACAGGCTAGCACGCGATCGCCCCAGCATTTT | CAISENPSGQASTRSPQHF